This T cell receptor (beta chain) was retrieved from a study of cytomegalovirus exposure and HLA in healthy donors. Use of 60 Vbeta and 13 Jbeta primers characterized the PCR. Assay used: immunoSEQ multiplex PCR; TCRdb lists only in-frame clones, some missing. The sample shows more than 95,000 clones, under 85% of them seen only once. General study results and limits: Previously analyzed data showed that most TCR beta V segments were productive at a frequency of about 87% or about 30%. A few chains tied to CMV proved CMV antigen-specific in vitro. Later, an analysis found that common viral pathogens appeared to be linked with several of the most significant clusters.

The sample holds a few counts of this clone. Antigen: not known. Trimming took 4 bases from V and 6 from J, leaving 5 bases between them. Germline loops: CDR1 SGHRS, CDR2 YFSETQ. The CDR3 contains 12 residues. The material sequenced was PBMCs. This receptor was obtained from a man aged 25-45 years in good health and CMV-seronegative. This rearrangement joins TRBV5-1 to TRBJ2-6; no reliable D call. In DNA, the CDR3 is TGCGCCAGCAGCCCCTTGGCCAACGTCCTGACTTTC. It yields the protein CASSPLANVLTF.